This TCR beta chain was identified during a study of cytomegalovirus exposure and HLA in healthy donors. Notes on the study in general: The productive fraction for most TCR beta V segments was about 87% or about 30% in an earlier analysis.

PCR was performed using 60 Vbeta and 13 Jbeta primers. Sequenced by immunoSEQ multiplex PCR; TCRdb stores in-frame clones only, minus some. The data hold approximately 110,000 clones, with 80% to 85% observed a single time. The V end was cut by 1 base, the J end by 8 bases, with 12 bases between. This CDR3 is 15 amino acids long. In germline, CDR1 is SEHNR, CDR2 FQNEAQ (reference sequence). Comment on this clone: Its antigen remains unknown.

V and J are TRBV7-9 and TRBJ1-6, with unresolved D. The TCR comes from a young man in good health and CMV-seropositive. The sample taken for sequencing was PBMCs. CDR3 residues: CASSLGGVGDSPLHF. The CDR3 DNA follows: TGTGCCAGCAGCTTAGGCGGGGTCGGCGATTCACCCCTCCACTTT.